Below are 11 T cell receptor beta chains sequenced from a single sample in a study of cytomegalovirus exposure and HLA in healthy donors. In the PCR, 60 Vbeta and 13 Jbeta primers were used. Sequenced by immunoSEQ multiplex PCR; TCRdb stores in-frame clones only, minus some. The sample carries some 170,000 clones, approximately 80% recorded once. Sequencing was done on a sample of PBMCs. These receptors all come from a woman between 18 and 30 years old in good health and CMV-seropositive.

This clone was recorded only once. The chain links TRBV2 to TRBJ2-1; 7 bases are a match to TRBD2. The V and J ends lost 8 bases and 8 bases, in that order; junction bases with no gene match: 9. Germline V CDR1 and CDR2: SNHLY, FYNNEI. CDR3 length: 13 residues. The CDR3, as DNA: TGTGCCAGCCGGGACTACTCGCACGATGAGCAGTTCTTC. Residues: CASRDYSHDEQFF.

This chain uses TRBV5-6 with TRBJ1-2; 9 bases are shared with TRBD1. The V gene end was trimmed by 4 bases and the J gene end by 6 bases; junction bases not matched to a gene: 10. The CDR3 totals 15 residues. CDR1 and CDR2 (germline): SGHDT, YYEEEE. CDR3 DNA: TGTGCCAGCAGCCCCGGACAGGGGAGGTTTGATGGCTACACCTTC. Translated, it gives CASSPGQGRFDGYTF.

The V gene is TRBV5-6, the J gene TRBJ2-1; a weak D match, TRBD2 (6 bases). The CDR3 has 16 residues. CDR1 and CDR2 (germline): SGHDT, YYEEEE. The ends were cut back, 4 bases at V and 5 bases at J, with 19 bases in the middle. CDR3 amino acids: CASSPLGSMFNNEQFF. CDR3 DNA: TGTGCCAGCAGCCCCCTCGGGAGCATGTTTAACAATGAGCAGTTCTTC.

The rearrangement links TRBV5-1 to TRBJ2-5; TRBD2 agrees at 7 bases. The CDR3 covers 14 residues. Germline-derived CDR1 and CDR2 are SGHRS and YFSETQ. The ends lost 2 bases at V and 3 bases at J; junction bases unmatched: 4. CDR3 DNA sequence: TGCGCCAGCAGCTTCCGGGACTACAAAGAGACCCAGTACTTC. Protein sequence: CASSFRDYKETQYF.

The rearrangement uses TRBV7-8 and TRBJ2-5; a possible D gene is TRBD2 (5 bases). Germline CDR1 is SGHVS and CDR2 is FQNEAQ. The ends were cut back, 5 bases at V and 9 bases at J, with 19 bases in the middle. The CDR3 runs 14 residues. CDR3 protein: CASSTERLDGAQYF. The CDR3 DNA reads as TGTGCCAGCAGCACAGAGCGACTCGACGGGGCCCAGTACTTC. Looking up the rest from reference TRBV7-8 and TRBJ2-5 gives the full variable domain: GAGVSQSPRYKVAKRGQDVALRCDPISGHVSLFWYQQALGQGPEFLTYFQNEAQLDKSGLPSDRFFAERPEGSVSTLKIQRTQQEDSAVYLCASSTERLDGAQYFGPGTRLLVL.

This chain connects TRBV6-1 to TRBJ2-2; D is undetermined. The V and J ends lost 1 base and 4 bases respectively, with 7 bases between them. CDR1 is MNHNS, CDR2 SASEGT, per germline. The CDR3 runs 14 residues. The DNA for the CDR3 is TGTGCCAGCAGTGAAGTTAGTCCCACCGGGGAGCTGTTTTTT. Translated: CASSEVSPTGELFF.

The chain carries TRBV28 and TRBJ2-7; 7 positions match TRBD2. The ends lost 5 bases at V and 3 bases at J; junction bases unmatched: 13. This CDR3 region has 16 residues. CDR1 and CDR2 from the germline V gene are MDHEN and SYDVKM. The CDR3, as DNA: TGTGCCAGCAGTCCCTGGGGCGGGGGTCGAGGCTACGAGCAGTACTTC. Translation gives CASSPWGGGRGYEQYF.

The DNA for the CDR3 is TGTGCCAGTAGTATCCTTTCGGGGAGGGGCACCGGGGAGCTGTTTTTT. Protein: CASSILSGRGTGELFF. The chain employs TRBV19 and TRBJ2-2, with 7 positions matching TRBD2. CDR1 is LNHDA, CDR2 SQIVND, per germline (reference sequence). The CDR3 loop spans 16 amino acids. V lost 3 bases, J lost 4 bases, and 8 bases stayed unmatched.

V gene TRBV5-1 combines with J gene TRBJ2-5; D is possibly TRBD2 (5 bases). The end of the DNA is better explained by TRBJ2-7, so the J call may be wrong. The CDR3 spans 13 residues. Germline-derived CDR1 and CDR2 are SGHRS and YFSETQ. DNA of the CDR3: TGCGCCAGCAGCTTGGAGGGAGTCTACGAGCAGTACTTC. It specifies CASSLEGVYEQYF.

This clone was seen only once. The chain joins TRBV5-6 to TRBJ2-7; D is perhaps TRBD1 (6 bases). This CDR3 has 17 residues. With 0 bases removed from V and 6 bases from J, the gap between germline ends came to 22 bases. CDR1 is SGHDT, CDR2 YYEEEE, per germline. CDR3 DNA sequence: TGTGCCAGCAGCTTGGATTGGTGGGGGCGACCACGAGGCGAGCAGTACTTC. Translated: CASSLDWWGRPRGEQYF.

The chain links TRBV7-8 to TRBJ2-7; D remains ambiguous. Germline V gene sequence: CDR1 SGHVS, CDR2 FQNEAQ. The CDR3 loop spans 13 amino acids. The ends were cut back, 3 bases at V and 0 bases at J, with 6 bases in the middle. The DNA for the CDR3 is TGTGCCAGCAGCTTTCGGAGCTCCTACGAGCAGTACTTC. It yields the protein CASSFRSSYEQYF.